These 4 T cell receptor beta chains were all obtained from the same sample, sequenced in a study of blood T cell repertoires in COVID-19 (dated by TCRdb to 2020 to 2021). The method behind the library was the immunoSEQ multiplex PCR assay. TCRdb took this table from immuneACCESS and kept in-frame rearrangements with V and J called. Such tables lack part of the clones; where checked against another copy, unresolved V genes explain under half of the gap, and the rest is unexplained. The sample table lists approximately 440,000 clones, about 85% of them with a count of one. 0.7% of the sample is in the top ten clones. Sequencing used PBMCs or T cells enriched from blood (not recorded which). These receptors were obtained from a woman aged 18-29 years who had recovered from COVID-19.

The chain carries TRBV7-6 and TRBJ2-5, with D tentatively TRBD1 (5 bases). CDR1 is SGHVS and CDR2 is FNYEAQ in the germline V gene. This CDR3 is 15 amino acids long. V was clipped by 1 base and J by 5 bases, with 14 bases between them. CDR3 DNA sequence: TGTGCCAGCAGCTTAGTGTGGGGCGATACGGAGACCCAGTACTTC. It encodes CASSLVWGDTETQYF.

The chain employs TRBV2 and TRBJ1-1; 8 nucleotides match TRBD1. Germline-derived CDR1 and CDR2 are SNHLY and FYNNEI. Trimming took 7 bases from V and 4 from J; bases not matched to a gene: 8. This CDR3 comprises 14 residues. CDR3 nucleotide sequence: TGTGCCAGCACCCCGACAGGGGCAGGCACTGAAGCTTTCTTT. Its protein is CASTPTGAGTEAFF. The full variable domain, with the rest looked up from reference TRBV2 and TRBJ1-1, is EPEVTQTPSHQVTQMGQEVILRCVPISNHLYFYWYRQILGQKVEFLVSFYNNEISEKSEIFDDQFSVERPDGSNFTLKIRSTKLEDSAMYFCASTPTGAGTEAFFGQGTRLTVV.

The rearrangement uses TRBV28 and TRBJ1-6; D may be TRBD1 (6 bases). The germline CDR1 and CDR2 sequences are MDHEN and SYDVKM. The CDR3 consists of 14 residues. V was pared by 10 bases and J by 7 bases, with 17 bases between. The CDR3 DNA sequence: TGTGCCACCAGCGGGGGGGCGAGGAATTCACCCCTCCACTTT. As protein: CATSGGARNSPLHF.

The chain carries TRBV9 and TRBJ1-1; tentatively, D is TRBD1 (5 bases). The germline V gene has CDR1 SGDLS and CDR2 YYNGEE. Trimming stripped 0 bases from V and 0 bases from J, with 12 bases between. This CDR3 is 16 amino acids long. The CDR3 sequence is CASSVDGHLMNTEAFF. The CDR3 DNA reads as TGTGCCAGCAGCGTAGATGGACACCTCATGAACACTGAAGCTTTCTTT.